The 18 T cell receptor beta chains given below trace back to one sample, sequenced in a study of Ad26.COV2.S vaccination and SARS-CoV-2 variants (dated by TCRdb to 2020 to 2022). Library preparation used the immunoSEQ multiplex PCR assay. TCRdb took this table from immuneACCESS and kept in-frame rearrangements with V and J called. Such tables lack part of the clones; where checked against another copy, unresolved V genes explain under half of the gap, and the rest is unexplained. The sample contains roughly 350,000 clones, approximately 86% of them found a single time. Around 11% of the sample belongs to the ten largest clones. The treatment or condition tag for this specimen amounts to: about 20 received Ad26.COV2.S at low or high dose, single or two shots; about 5 received placebo; per-sample allocation not given. For vaccine and placebo recipients, the sequenced repertoires came from samples collected on day 63 after the first injection.

Sample: peripheral blood, taken in a trial of Ad26.COV2.S vaccine versus placebo. The receptors originated from a person aged 18-65 years who received the Ad26.COV2.S COVID-19 vaccine or a placebo.

V usage is TRBV2 and J usage is TRBJ2-5; weak D call: TRBD1 (6 bases). There are 12 residues in the CDR3. Deletions cut 8 bases from V and 0 bases from J, with 7 bases between. In germline, CDR1 is SNHLY, CDR2 FYNNEI. The chain's CDR3 is CASHRDQETQYF. DNA of the CDR3: TGTGCCAGCCACAGGGACCAAGAGACCCAGTACTTC.

The count of this clone is one. V usage is TRBV18 and J usage is TRBJ1-1; D is possibly TRBD1 (6 bases). The V end lost 3 bases, the J end lost 0 bases, and 11 bases lay between the germline ends. Germline values: CDR1 KGHSH, CDR2 LQKENI. This CDR3 comprises 15 residues. The CDR3 sequence is CASSPGTSMNTEAFF. CDR3 bases: TGTGCCAGCTCACCCGGGACATCCATGAACACTGAAGCTTTCTTT. Combining the CDR3 with reference TRBV18 and TRBJ1-1 gives the whole variable domain NAGVMQNPRHLVRRRGQEARLRCSPMKGHSHVYWYRQLPEEGLKFMVYLQKENIIDESGMPKERFSAEFPKEGPSILRIQQVVRGDSAAYFCASSPGTSMNTEAFFGQGTRLTVV.

As for this clone: The identical CDR3 is also encoded by other nucleotide sequences in the sample. J is TRBJ2-7 and V is TRBV6-5; 11 nucleotides line up with TRBD1. The CDR3 covers 15 residues. Germline-derived CDR1 and CDR2 are MNHEY and SVGAGI. V lost 6 bases, J lost 5 bases, and 9 bases stayed unmatched. The CDR3 loop reads CASRPRTGGKDEQYF. The DNA for the CDR3 is TGTGCCAGCAGACCGAGGACAGGGGGCAAGGACGAGCAGTACTTC.

Only one count was recorded for this clone. The V gene is TRBV3-1 (or the pseudogene TRBV3-2), the J gene TRBJ2-6; D is ambiguous. This CDR3 is 16 amino acids long. With 0 bases removed from V and 4 bases from J, the gap between germline ends came to 10 bases. The germline gives CDR1 LGHDT, CDR2 YNNKEL (reference sequence). The CDR3 region has the DNA TGTGCCAGCAGCCAAGAAAGGATGGCCGGGGCCAACGTCCTGACTTTC. Translated: CASSQERMAGANVLTF.

This chain joins TRBV6-2 or TRBV6-3 and TRBJ1-3; no clear D. This CDR3 has 18 amino acids. Germline lookup yields CDR1 MNHEY and CDR2 SVGEGT. Trimming left V 5 bases short and J 0 bases short, with 20 bases between. The CDR3 loop reads CASSDDIFRAFSGNTIYF. The CDR3 nucleotides are TGTGCCAGCAGTGACGACATTTTCCGCGCCTTCTCTGGAAACACCATATATTTT.

J is TRBJ2-1 and V is TRBV6-2 or TRBV6-3; 9 bases agree with TRBD2. CDR3 length equals 20 residues. J gave up 2 bases and V 2 bases, and 16 bases lay outside the gene matches. The V gene's germline CDR1 is MNHEY and CDR2 SVGEGT. This CDR3 is CASSYTLSGGPVPTYNEQFF. The CDR3 bases are TGTGCCAGCAGTTACACTCTTAGCGGGGGACCCGTTCCTACCTACAATGAGCAGTTCTTC.

This rearrangement joins TRBV30 to TRBJ2-7, with TRBD1 matching 8 bases. Germline CDR1 reads GTSNPN; CDR2 reads SVGIG (reference sequence). The V segment lost 2 bases and the J segment 3 bases; nucleotides outside the gene matches: 6. The CDR3 runs to 14 residues. The CDR3 region is CAWSSGTGLYEQYF. The CDR3 coding sequence is TGTGCCTGGAGTTCCGGGACAGGCCTCTACGAGCAGTACTTC.

This sequence joins TRBV2 and TRBJ1-5; TRBD1 matches at 9 bases. The CDR3 is 15 amino acids. Losses at the gene ends were 4 bases for V and 2 bases for J; bases not matched to a gene: 3. Per the germline V gene, CDR1 is SNHLY and CDR2 is FYNNEI. CDR3 residues: CASSGDRAGNQPQHF. The CDR3 DNA sequence: TGTGCCAGCAGTGGGGACAGGGCTGGCAATCAGCCCCAGCATTTT.

The chain couples TRBV24-1 to TRBJ1-6, with D perhaps TRBD1 (6 bases). The CDR3 is 16 amino acids. Trimming took off 3 bases at V and 7 bases at J, with 15 bases between the two ends. Germline V gives CDR1 KGHDR, CDR2 SFDVKD. CDR3 loop: CATSDPPGGANSPLHF. The CDR3 nucleotides are TGTGCCACCAGTGATCCTCCCGGGGGGGCCAATTCACCCCTCCACTTT.

The chain carries TRBV11-3 and TRBJ2-7, with D possibly TRBD1 on 5 matching bases. Trimming removed 1 base at V and 0 bases at J, with 13 bases between. Germline V gives CDR1 SGHNT, CDR2 YENEEA. This CDR3 has 16 amino acids. CDR3 nucleotides: TGTGCCAGCAGCTTAGGAGGTCAGGGCGGCTCCTACGAGCAGTACTTC. It is translated as CASSLGGQGGSYEQYF.

CDR3 coding DNA: TGCAGTGCTAGTCGCTCAGGGGGCGTAAAGGAATCACCCCTCCACTTT. Its protein product is CSASRSGGVKESPLHF. The gene calls are TRBV20-1 and TRBJ1-6; 8 bases align to TRBD1. Germline V gene lookup returns CDR1 DFQATT and CDR2 SNEGSKA (reference sequence). With 3 bases clipped from V and 10 bases from J, the junction kept 14 bases outside the gene matches. CDR3 length: 16 residues.

CDR3 in DNA: TGTGCCAGCAGCGAGAACGTAGCGGGAGTGTCTGAGCAGTTCTTC. The encoded protein is CASSENVAGVSEQFF. This chain uses TRBV7-2 with TRBJ2-1; 9 bases match TRBD2. After removal of 5 bases from V and 9 bases from J, the junction contained 11 bases not matched to a gene. Germline CDR1 and CDR2: SGHTA and FQGNSA. This CDR3 spans 15 amino acids.

This chain links TRBV4-2 with TRBJ2-7; 9 nucleotides align to TRBD2. J gave up 4 bases and V 7 bases, and 11 bases lay outside the gene matches. Germline values: CDR1 LGHNA, CDR2 YNFKEQ. CDR3 length equals 15 residues. CDR3 residues: CASTPTSGGNYEQYF. For the CDR3, the DNA is TGTGCCAGCACCCCCACCAGCGGGGGGAATTACGAGCAGTACTTC.

The gene calls are TRBV11-2 and TRBJ2-3, with 12 bases matching TRBD2. Germline CDR1 reads SGHAT; CDR2 reads FQNNGV. V gave up 1 base and J gave up 4 bases; unmatched junction bases: 6. The CDR3 is 17 amino acids. The CDR3: CASSLALTSGGADTQYF. The CDR3 nucleotides read TGTGCCAGCAGCTTAGCCCTGACTAGCGGGGGTGCAGATACGCAGTATTTT.

This chain links TRBV5-6 with TRBJ2-7; D gene unclear. This CDR3 is 15 amino acids long. V was pared by 4 bases and J by 5 bases, with 19 bases between. CDR1 and CDR2 (germline): SGHDT, YYEEEE. CDR3: CASSQDPDPVDEQYF. The DNA for the CDR3 is TGTGCCAGCAGCCAAGACCCGGACCCGGTGGACGAGCAGTACTTC.

The count of this clone is one. V gene TRBV27 combines with J gene TRBJ2-3, with D possibly being TRBD1 (5 bases). Germline CDR1 reads MNHEY; CDR2 reads SMNVEV (reference sequence). Trimming left V 3 bases short and J 2 bases short, with 12 bases between. The CDR3 has 15 amino acids. CDR3 region: CASSLRTLYTDTQYF. The CDR3 DNA reads TGTGCCAGCAGTTTGCGGACACTATACACAGATACGCAGTATTTT.

This clone was observed a handful of times. The chain employs TRBV19 and TRBJ1-5; unclear D gene. CDR1 is LNHDA and CDR2 is SQIVND in the germline V gene (reference sequence). Trimming took 7 bases from V and 5 from J, leaving 18 bases between them. CDR3 length: 15 residues. The CDR3 region is CASKSQEGWDQPQHF. The DNA of the CDR3 is TGTGCCAGTAAATCTCAGGAGGGTTGGGATCAGCCCCAGCATTTT.

The chain couples TRBV4-2 to TRBJ1-2, with a possible D match to TRBD1 (5 bases). This CDR3 is 15 amino acids long. Deletions cut 0 bases from V and 0 bases from J, with 8 bases between. The germline gives CDR1 LGHNA, CDR2 YNFKEQ. The CDR3 DNA reads as TGTGCCAGCAGCCAAGACGGGGGAGCTAACTATGGCTACACCTTC. Its translation is CASSQDGGANYGYTF.